The 25 T cell receptor beta chains below were found in one sample sequenced in a study of vaccination and CD4 T cells after COVID-19. Described treatment: roughly 11-day PBMC culture with coronavirus spike peptide pools or control peptides (ViraFEST assay). Unexposed donor CD4+ T cells predated the COVID-19 pandemic, collected 2011-2018. Which antigens these TCRs recognize remains unknown. The assay that was used to sequence DNA from cultured CD4+ T cells was the Oncomine TCR Beta short-read assay. TCRdb used MiXCR to reprocess the PCR reads, holding one entry per CDR3 protein. The table has about 7,400 distinct CDR3 sequences, more than 50% seen once. Specimen: CD4+ T cells from blood, cultured in vitro. These TCRs come from a human donor in good health.

The rearrangement joins TRBV9 to TRBJ2-6; 14 bases line up with TRBD2. V lost 4 bases and J lost 4; bases outside the gene matches: 7. Germline values: CDR1 SGDLS, CDR2 YYNGEE. The CDR3 has 18 residues. CDR3 nucleotide sequence: TGTGCCAGCAGCCCAAGACTAGCGGGAGGGAAAGGGGCCAACGTCCTGACTTTC. This gives the protein CASSPRLAGGKGANVLTF.

The rearrangement links TRBV19 to TRBJ2-3, with D possibly TRBD2 on 7 matching bases. Germline loops: CDR1 LNHDA, CDR2 SQIVND (reference sequence). This CDR3 contains 15 residues. V lost 3 bases to trimming and J lost 8 bases, with 18 bases between them. CDR3 bases: TGTGCCAGTAGTATTGGCGGGGGCTCTCAAGTTACGCAGTATTTT. Protein sequence: CASSIGGGSQVTQYF.

The chain carries TRBV19 and TRBJ2-3; D gene unclear. The germline gives CDR1 LNHDA, CDR2 SQIVND (reference sequence). The CDR3 is 13 amino acids. Trimming stripped 7 bases from V and 4 bases from J, with 12 bases between. The CDR3 spells CASTPTDADTQYF. In DNA form, the CDR3 reads TGTGCCAGTACCCCGACCGACGCAGATACGCAGTATTTT.

V gene TRBV20-1 combines with J gene TRBJ1-5; D is possibly TRBD1 (5 bases). V was trimmed by 6 bases and J by 4 bases, leaving 13 bases between them. The CDR3 consists of 13 residues. Per germline, CDR1 DFQATT and CDR2 SNEGSKA (reference sequence). The CDR3 nucleotides are TGCAGTGCAATCTCCCGGGGGAATCAGCCCCAGCATTTT. It is translated as CSAISRGNQPQHF.

The chain combines TRBV3-1 with TRBJ2-1, with 12 bases identical to TRBD2. The CDR3 runs 13 residues. The V and J ends lost 10 bases and 8 bases, in that order; junction bases with no gene match: 6. In germline, CDR1 is LGHDT, CDR2 YNNKEL (reference sequence). The DNA for the CDR3 is TGTGCCACCACTAGCGGGGGGACCTATGAGCAGTTCTTC. Translated: CATTSGGTYEQFF.

The DNA of the CDR3 is TGTGCCAGCAGCCCGGGGAATTCACCCCTCCACTTT. It specifies CASSPGNSPLHF. The chain employs TRBV16 and TRBJ1-6; D ambiguous. The V and J ends lost 4 bases and 7 bases respectively, with 5 bases between them. The CDR3 is 12 amino acids. Germline V gene data show CDR1 as KGHSY and CDR2 as FQNENV.

This clonotype was recorded once. CDR3 amino acids: CASSFRDGNTIYF. The CDR3 DNA sequence: TGTGCCAGCAGCTTCCGGGATGGAAACACCATATATTTT. The rearrangement links TRBV11-3 to TRBJ1-3; D unclear. Per germline, CDR1 SGHNT and CDR2 YENEEA. The CDR3 totals 13 residues. The ends were cut back, 3 bases at V and 3 bases at J, with 6 bases in the middle.

The CDR3 spells CASSPDRVSGNTIYF. The CDR3 nucleotides read TGTGCCAGCAGCCCAGACAGGGTCTCTGGAAACACCATATATTTT. V usage is TRBV7-8 and J usage is TRBJ1-3; TRBD1 matches at 7 bases. This CDR3 is 15 amino acids long. The V gene's germline CDR1 is SGHVS and CDR2 FQNEAQ. V gave up 5 bases and J gave up 0 bases; unmatched junction bases: 4.

The rearrangement uses TRBV20-1 and TRBJ2-7, with D perhaps TRBD1 (5 bases). There are 13 residues in the CDR3. Trimming removed 3 bases at V and 4 bases at J, with 13 bases between. Germline CDR1 reads DFQATT; CDR2 reads SNEGSKA (reference sequence). CDR3 coding DNA: TGCAGTGCTAGCAGGGCGCGTCAGTACGAGCAGTACTTC. Protein: CSASRARQYEQYF.

V and J are TRBV7-9 and TRBJ1-1, with a weak D call TRBD1 (5 bases). The CDR3 spans 15 residues. CDR1 is SEHNR, CDR2 FQNEAQ, per germline (reference sequence). V lost 2 bases and J lost 7, with 17 bases in between. The CDR3 nucleotides are TGTGCCAGCAGCTTATGGCTTGGGGGTGTGGGTGAAGCTTTCTTT. Its translation is CASSLWLGGVGEAFF.

The rearrangement joins TRBV30 to TRBJ2-2, with no clear D. Between the trimmed V and J ends, which lost 2 bases and 4 bases, there was a span of 17 bases. Germline CDR1 is GTSNPN and CDR2 is SVGIG (reference sequence). This CDR3 spans 16 amino acids. CDR3 loop: CAWSWVRLVSTGELFF. The CDR3 DNA is TGTGCCTGGAGTTGGGTGCGGCTAGTCAGCACCGGGGAGCTGTTTTTT.

This clonotype was counted only a few times. The chain has TRBV19 and TRBJ2-7; D is possibly TRBD1 or TRBD2 (5 bases each). CDR3 length: 13 residues. CDR1 and CDR2 (germline): LNHDA, SQIVND (reference sequence). Trimming shortened V by 8 bases and J by 1 base, and 12 bases separated the two germline ends. The CDR3: CASSGDGSYEQYF. As DNA, the CDR3 is TGTGCCAGTTCCGGGGACGGTTCCTACGAGCAGTACTTC.

This clonotype showed up just once. This rearrangement joins TRBV5-1 to TRBJ2-5; 8 positions agree with TRBD1. The CDR3 is 13 residues long. CDR1 is SGHRS, CDR2 YFSETQ, per germline. The V segment lost 10 bases and the J segment 5 bases; nucleotides outside the gene matches: 10. The CDR3 sequence is CALRGLCWETQYF. The CDR3 nucleotides are TGCGCCCTCAGGGGGCTGTGCTGGGAGACCCAGTACTTC.

The rearrangement joins TRBV5-5 to TRBJ2-1, with D possibly TRBD1 on 6 matching bases. This CDR3 spans 14 amino acids. CDR1 and CDR2 (germline): SGHKS, YYEKEE (reference sequence). With 4 bases removed from V and 7 bases from J, the gap between germline ends came to 15 bases. CDR3 nucleotides: TGTGCCAGCAGCCCTTCTACAGGGTGGAATGAGCAGTTCTTC. This codes for CASSPSTGWNEQFF.

This chain connects TRBV7-8 to TRBJ1-6; weak D call: TRBD1 (5 bases). Trimming removed 0 bases at V and 5 bases at J, with 5 bases between. There are 14 residues in the CDR3. CDR1 is SGHVS and CDR2 is FQNEAQ in the germline V gene. CDR3 nucleotides: TGTGCCAGCAGCTTAGCGGGGGATAATTCACCCCTCCACTTT. Its protein product is CASSLAGDNSPLHF.

The chain joins TRBV6-5 to TRBJ2-1, with TRBD2 matching over 10 bases. CDR3 size: 16 residues. Trimming at V came to 0 bases and at J to 6 bases, leaving 5 bases not matched to a gene. Germline V CDR1 and CDR2: MNHEY, SVGAGI. CDR3 DNA: TGTGCCAGCAGTTACTCCCGGGCTAGCGGGGGCAATGAGCAGTTCTTC. As protein: CASSYSRASGGNEQFF.

V gene TRBV5-8 combines with J gene TRBJ1-2; D perhaps matches TRBD1 (6 bases). This CDR3 is 13 amino acids long. The V end was cut by 2 bases, the J end by 9 bases, with 14 bases between. Germline loops: CDR1 SGHTS, CDR2 YDEGEE. The CDR3, as DNA: TGTGCCAGCAGCTTAGGACAGCAGGGTCGCTACACCTTC. The encoded protein is CASSLGQQGRYTF.

The chain recombines TRBV6-1 with TRBJ2-2, with 7 bases lining up with TRBD1. V was pared by 5 bases and J by 5 bases, with 5 bases of the junction left unmatched. Germline V lookup: CDR1 MNHNS, CDR2 SASEGT. CDR3 length equals 14 residues. The CDR3 sequence is CASSPTGATGELFF. Written as DNA, the CDR3 is TGTGCCAGCAGTCCTACAGGGGCGACCGGGGAGCTGTTTTTT.

The rearrangement joins TRBV20-1 to TRBJ2-5, with D maybe TRBD2 (6 bases). CDR1 is DFQATT and CDR2 is SNEGSKA in the germline V gene (reference sequence). Trimming took 0 bases from V and 10 from J, leaving 18 bases between them. The CDR3 consists of 14 residues. CDR3 in amino acids: CSARDHVGSGSQYF. Written as DNA, the CDR3 is TGCAGTGCTAGAGATCATGTGGGGTCCGGGAGCCAGTACTTC.

This clonotype is large within its sample. CDR3 sequence (DNA): TGTGCCAGCAGCCAGCGAACAGGGGGCGTCTATGGCTACACCTTC. Translating gives CASSQRTGGVYGYTF. The chain links TRBV7-9 to TRBJ1-2; 9 nucleotides match TRBD1. The V gene end was trimmed by 5 bases and the J gene end by 4 bases; junction bases not matched to a gene: 8. The CDR3 has 15 amino acids. Germline loops: CDR1 SEHNR, CDR2 FQNEAQ (reference sequence).

CDR3 residues: CASSLIPQGQGIYNEQFF. DNA for the CDR3: TGTGCCAGCAGCTTAATCCCCCAGGGACAGGGCATATACAATGAGCAGTTCTTC. The chain uses TRBV7-9 and TRBJ2-1, with TRBD1 identical over 9 bases. Germline V CDR1 and CDR2: SEHNR, FQNEAQ (reference sequence). Unmatched junction bases numbered 12, after V lost 2 bases and J lost 4 bases. CDR3 size: 18 residues.

This chain uses TRBV7-2 with TRBJ1-5, with TRBD1 as a possible D gene (5 bases). This CDR3 comprises 15 residues. Germline assignment: CDR1 SGHTA and CDR2 FQGNSA. The ends were cut back, 1 base at V and 1 base at J, with 8 bases in the middle. The CDR3 DNA is TGTGCCAGCAGCTTAGTTCAGGGAAGCAATCAGCCCCAGCATTTT. Encoded protein: CASSLVQGSNQPQHF.

This clonotype was seen more than once but under ten times. The chain employs TRBV10-3 and TRBJ1-1, with 7 nucleotides matching TRBD1. After removal of 0 bases from V and 5 bases from J, the junction contained 9 bases not matched to a gene. The CDR3 sequence is 16 residues long. Germline CDR1 ENHRY, CDR2 SYGVKD. As DNA, the CDR3 is TGTGCCATCAGTGAGTCGCCGGCACAGGGGCGGACTGAAGCTTTCTTT. Translation gives CAISESPAQGRTEAFF.

The chain links TRBV24-1 to TRBJ2-3; 8 positions agree with TRBD2. The CDR3 is 17 residues long. Germline CDR1 and CDR2: KGHDR and SFDVKD. V shed 5 bases, J shed 0 bases, and the junction held 9 bases outside the gene matches. This CDR3 is CATSVLVAGLSTDTQYF. For the CDR3, the DNA is TGTGCCACCAGTGTCCTGGTAGCGGGGCTAAGCACAGATACGCAGTATTTT.

The chain joins TRBV2 to TRBJ1-5, with a tentative D call TRBD1 (5 bases). Deletions cut 0 bases from V and 11 bases from J, with 14 bases between. The germline V gene has CDR1 SNHLY and CDR2 FYNNEI. CDR3 size: 14 residues. CDR3 residues: CASSEALLGGAQHF. Here the CDR3 DNA reads TGTGCCAGCAGTGAAGCGCTTCTAGGAGGGGCCCAGCATTTT. The full variable domain, rest sourced from reference TRBV2 and TRBJ1-5, is EPEVTQTPSHQVTQMGQEVILRCVPISNHLYFYWYRQILGQKVEFLVSFYNNEISEKSEIFDDQFSVERPDGSNFTLKIRSTKLEDSAMYFCASSEALLGGAQHFGDGTRLSIL.